One and the same sample provided the 5 T cell receptor beta chains below, sequenced in a study of identical twins. TCRdb passed the 5' RACE reads through MiXCR, listing each CDR3 protein once. The sample yields roughly 350,000 distinct CDR3 sequences, around 12% seen once. This sample was also put to use in a study of yellow fever vaccine responses in identical twins.

Material for sequencing was CD8+ T cells sorted from blood. The receptors were sampled from a woman aged 18 to 35 in good health.

Only a few counts were recorded for this clonotype. The chain links TRBV12-3 or TRBV12-4 to TRBJ2-3; 12 bases map to TRBD2. The CDR3 contains 17 residues. V lost 4 bases, J lost 4 bases, and 9 bases stayed unmatched. For the CDR3, the DNA is TGTGCCAGCAGTTGGCTAGCGGGAGGGCCCGGCGCAGATACGCAGTATTTT. This gives the protein CASSWLAGGPGADTQYF.

The CDR3 spells CASSLPLTESTDTQYF. DNA for the CDR3: TGTGCCAGCAGCTTACCTCTCACCGAAAGCACAGATACGCAGTATTTT. The chain joins TRBV7-9 to TRBJ2-3; D not resolved. Germline lookup yields CDR1 SEHNR and CDR2 FQNEAQ (reference sequence). The CDR3 has 16 amino acids. Trimming pared 2 bases from V and 0 bases from J, leaving 12 bases between.

The chain links TRBV10-1 to TRBJ2-1; 8 bases match TRBD1. The CDR3 has 16 residues. The germline CDR1 and CDR2 sequences are WNHNN and SYGVQD (reference sequence). Unmatched junction bases numbered 2, after V lost 0 bases and J lost 1 base. As DNA, the CDR3 is TGCGCCAGCAGTGAGTCTCAGGGGGCTTCCTACAATGAGCAGTTCTTC. Protein sequence: CASSESQGASYNEQFF.

The genes are TRBV27 and TRBJ2-7; 7 bases map to TRBD1. The V and J ends lost 6 bases and 0 bases, in that order; junction bases with no gene match: 11. CDR1 and CDR2 (germline): MNHEY, SMNVEV (reference sequence). The CDR3 runs to 16 residues. The CDR3 loop is CASRGGTRPGSYEQYF. The CDR3, as DNA: TGTGCCAGCAGAGGGGGCACAAGACCGGGCTCCTACGAGCAGTACTTC.

This clonotype was seen ten or more times. V is TRBV12-3 or TRBV12-4 and J is TRBJ2-1; D possibly corresponds to TRBD2 (7 bases). Trimming took 10 bases from V and 2 from J, leaving 21 bases between them. The CDR3 runs to 16 residues. The CDR3 region has the DNA TGTGCCACACTCTGGGGGGGCCTAGGACCCTACAATGAGCAGTTCTTC. It encodes CATLWGGLGPYNEQFF.